This TCR beta chain was identified during a study of CD4 T cells in relation to SARS-CoV-2 and coronaviruses. On the study more broadly: PBMCs were cultured with antigen for around nine days before TCR beta sequencing. The HLA restriction of the shared crossreactive spike epitopes was mapped.

CEF-cultured naive and memory CD4+ T cell DNA got survey-level sequencing. This table comes from immunoSEQ multiplex PCR, and its TCRdb copy is limited to in-frame clones, with some not included. The table lists about 31,000 clones, 65% to 80% of them singletons, with 3.4% in the top ten. In its sample, this clone was seen a few times. Its antigen is not known. The length of the CDR3 is 12 residues. Trimming left V 6 bases short and J 7 bases short, with 12 bases between. Germline CDR1 and CDR2: MDHEN and SYDVKM. This sequence was found in an adult with COVID-19. Sample: memory CD4+ T cells from PBMCs, cultured in vitro. The chain is built from TRBV28 and TRBJ1-1; D not certain. The CDR3 coding sequence is TGTGCCAGCAGGACAACGTGGCGTGAAGCTTTCTTT. It codes for CASRTTWREAFF.